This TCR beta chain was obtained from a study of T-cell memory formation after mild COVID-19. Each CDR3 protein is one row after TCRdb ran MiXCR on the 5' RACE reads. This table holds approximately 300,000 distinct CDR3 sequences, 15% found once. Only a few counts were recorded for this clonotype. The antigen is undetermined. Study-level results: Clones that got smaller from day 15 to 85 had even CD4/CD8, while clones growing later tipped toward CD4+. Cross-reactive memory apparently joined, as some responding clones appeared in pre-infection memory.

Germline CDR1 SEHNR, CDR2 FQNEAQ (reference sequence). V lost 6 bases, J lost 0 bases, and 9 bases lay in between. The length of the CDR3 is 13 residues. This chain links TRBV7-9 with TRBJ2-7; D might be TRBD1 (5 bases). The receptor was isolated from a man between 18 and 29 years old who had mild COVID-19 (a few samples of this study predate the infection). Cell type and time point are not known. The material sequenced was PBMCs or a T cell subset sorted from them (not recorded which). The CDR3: CASRKDSSYEQYF. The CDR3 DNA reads TGTGCCAGCAGAAAAGACAGCTCCTACGAGCAGTACTTC. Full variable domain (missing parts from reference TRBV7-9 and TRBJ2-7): DTGVSQNPRHKITKRGQNVTFRCDPISEHNRLYWYRQTLGQGPEFLTYFQNEAQLEKSRLLSDRFSAERPKGSFSTLEIQRTEQGDSAMYLCASRKDSSYEQYFGPGTRLTVT.